The 13 T cell receptor beta chains presented below share a single source sample, sequenced in a study of blood T cells in healthy people across ages. With a J-beta primer mix and a sample-barcoded 5' primer, a second PCR ran about 7 to 12 cycles. MiXCR, applied by TCRdb to the 5' RACE reads, yields one record per CDR3 protein. The repertoire consists of roughly 700,000 distinct CDR3 sequences, with 20% to 30% occurring once and the leading ten covering 8% to 10%. The same data also went into a second study, on T cells of mothers and their children.

Sequencing was carried out using blood. Every receptor here comes from a boy between 10 and 17 years old in good health.

This chain links TRBV7-9 with TRBJ2-5, with 8 bases lining up with TRBD2. CDR3 length equals 16 residues. Germline V gene data show CDR1 as SEHNR and CDR2 as FQNEAQ (reference sequence). Trimming removed 4 bases from V and 4 bases from J; junction bases left unmatched: 11. CDR3: CASSSTGSSGTETQYF. The CDR3 DNA is TGTGCCAGCAGCTCCACGGGGAGTAGCGGGACAGAGACCCAGTACTTC.

The chain combines TRBV4-1 with TRBJ2-6; tentatively, D is TRBD2 (5 bases). The CDR3 length is 19 residues. The V and J ends lost 1 base and 0 bases respectively, with 16 bases between them. Germline V lookup: CDR1 MGHRA, CDR2 YSYEKL. CDR3 region: CASSQGPRAGGSGANVLTF. CDR3 in DNA: TGCGCCAGCAGCCAAGGGCCGAGGGCAGGCGGCTCTGGGGCCAACGTCCTGACTTTC.

This clonotype was seen only a few times. An end of the junction differs from the germline gene, which may be a read error. The chain employs TRBV12-3 or TRBV12-4 and TRBJ2-5; perhaps TRBD1 as D (5 bases). The CDR3 has 12 residues. The CDR3, as DNA: TGTGCCAGCAGTCCTGGACATTCTGGGAAGTTCTTC. Protein product: CASSPGHSGKFF.

This clonotype occurred a few times. V and J are TRBV6-5 and TRBJ2-3; D remains unclear. Between the trimmed V and J ends, which lost 7 bases and 9 bases, there was a span of 14 bases. The CDR3 runs 12 residues. Germline CDR1 MNHEY, CDR2 SVGAGI. CDR3 in amino acids: CASTGSRHTQYF. The CDR3, as DNA: TGTGCCAGCACGGGCTCCCGGCACACGCAGTATTTT.

This clonotype showed up many times. The junction shows a germline mismatch at one end, possibly a read error. As DNA, the CDR3 is TGTGCTAGCAGCTTGAACCGGGCAGGCCAAGAGACCCAGTACTTC. Translation gives CASSLNRAGQETQYF. The gene calls are TRBV7-7 and TRBJ2-5; D unresolved. In germline, CDR1 is SSHAT, CDR2 FNYEAQ (reference sequence). The CDR3 is 15 residues long.

The CDR3, as DNA: TGTGCCAGCAGCTCGGGAACGGGACTATCCTCCTACGAGCAGTACTTC. Its protein product is CASSSGTGLSSYEQYF. This chain links TRBV7-2 with TRBJ2-7, with TRBD2 matching 7 bases. V dropped 4 bases and J dropped 0; count of bases not matched to a gene: 9. The germline V gene has CDR1 SGHTA and CDR2 FQGNSA. The CDR3 extends over 16 amino acids.

The chain uses TRBV7-2 and TRBJ2-7; D unresolved. The ends were cut back, 7 bases at V and 5 bases at J, with 15 bases in the middle. CDR3 size: 13 residues. The V gene's germline CDR1 is SGHTA and CDR2 FQGNSA. As DNA, the CDR3 is TGTGCCAGCACCTCATCACTTTTACACGAGCAGTACTTC. Amino acids: CASTSSLLHEQYF.

This clonotype came up a few times. V usage is TRBV27 and J usage is TRBJ2-7, with D possibly TRBD2 on 5 matching bases. The V end lost 6 bases, the J end lost 3 bases, and 12 bases lay between the germline ends. This CDR3 comprises 13 residues. Germline CDR1 is MNHEY and CDR2 is SMNVEV (reference sequence). This CDR3 is CASRRGPVYEQYF. In nucleotides, the CDR3 is TGTGCCAGCAGACGCGGGCCGGTCTACGAGCAGTACTTC.

This chain joins TRBV6-5 and TRBJ2-5, with 9 bases aligning to TRBD2. With the DNA end fitting TRBJ2-1 better, the J assignment may be wrong. There are 15 residues in the CDR3. In germline, CDR1 is MNHEY, CDR2 SVGAGI. The CDR3 reads CASSYYSGSGNEQFF. CDR3 bases: TGTGCCAGCAGTTATTATAGCGGGAGTGGAAATGAGCAGTTCTTC.

The chain uses TRBV7-9 and TRBJ1-3; unclear D gene. This CDR3 comprises 16 residues. The V end was cut by 0 bases, the J end by 0 bases, with 9 bases between. The germline V gene has CDR1 SEHNR and CDR2 FQNEAQ (reference sequence). The CDR3 here is CASSLARALSGNTIYF. In DNA form, the CDR3 reads TGTGCCAGCAGCTTAGCGCGTGCGCTCTCTGGAAACACCATATATTTT.

This clonotype was recorded a few times. J is TRBJ2-7 and V is TRBV14; 7 positions agree with TRBD1. The CDR3 has 14 residues. Germline V gives CDR1 SGHDN, CDR2 FVKESK. With V trimmed by 3 bases and J by 4 bases, 6 bases remained unmatched. Here the CDR3 DNA reads TGTGCCAGCAGCCATTACGGGACAGAATACGAGCAGTACTTC. It codes for CASSHYGTEYEQYF.

The rearrangement uses TRBV7-9 and TRBJ2-5; D is possibly TRBD2 (5 bases). The end of the DNA is better explained by TRBJ2-1, so the J call may be wrong. Germline assignment: CDR1 SEHNR and CDR2 FQNEAQ (reference sequence). CDR3 length: 13 residues. The chain's CDR3 is CASSLQVAIEQFF. The CDR3 DNA sequence: TGTGCCAGCAGCTTACAGGTAGCGATTGAGCAGTTCTTC.

As concerns this clonotype: One end of the junction is discordant with germline, which a read error may explain. The chain recombines TRBV5-1 with TRBJ2-3, with D perhaps matching TRBD1 or TRBD2 (5 bases each). The CDR3 has 16 residues. CDR1 and CDR2 (germline): SGHRS, YFSETQ. CDR3: CASAIGTASSTNTQYF. The CDR3 coding sequence is TGCGCCAGCGCTATTGGGACGGCAAGTTCCACAAATACGCAGTATTTT.